The T cell receptor beta chain described here comes from a study of T cell repertoires in cytomegalovirus infection (dated 2019 in TCRdb). Notes on the research overall: The HLA type of each donor mattered for the analysis, because public TCR beta signatures pointed to carriage of CMV infection along with the matching HLA type.

This clonotype was detected many times. Its antigen is still unknown. No much larger clonotype is one base removed from it; base qualities were not supplied. According to the germline V gene, CDR1 reads SNHLY and CDR2 reads FYNNEI. Taken from cysteine to phenylalanine, the CDR3 has 16 residues. Only the CDR3 DNA is retained, 48 bases long and in frame from the first base. V is cut back by 5 bases and J by 5 bases, with 10 bases in the junction unmatched. The run used an Illumina HiSeq 1500. TCRdb trimmed the raw reads at Q25, called clones with MiXCR and kept productive beta chains. Every entry covers one CDR3 protein and lists the most common genes and DNA from its rows. The sample includes around 280,000 distinct CDR3 sequences, with about 9.2% observed a single time. Around 2.5% of the sample belongs to the ten largest clones. General findings and caveats noted by the study authors: Cumulative frequency of public TCR beta family members discriminated carriers of CMV infection plus the relevant HLA type in this cohort and an independent approximately 350-donor cohort. The ex vivo response was dominated by HLA-C-restricted CMV-specific TCR beta clonotypes, which also provided the single most frequent clonotype in two of eight donors.

The sample comprised PBMCs. This TCR was recovered from a human donor in good health (CMV status not recorded). Some clones in this sample may be carry-over from other donors' samples. This sequence uses TRBV2 and TRBJ2-3, and 10 bases in between align with TRBD2. CDR3 loop: CASSYGTSAGLDTQYF. The nucleotide sequence reads as follows: TGTGCCAGCAGTTACGGGACTAGCGCGGGATTAGATACGCAGTATTTT.